Sequencing of this TCR beta chain was carried out in a study of CD8 T cells in ankylosing spondylitis. Study-wide findings and caveats: Researchers report that disease-linked clones proved CD8+ and relatively rare in peripheral blood. Prior literature has documented some motif variants in synovial fluid and blood from reactive arthritis. Ankylosing spondylitis blood appeared to carry a characteristic TCR beta motif of several highly homologous variants. The authors reported significant enrichment of disease-linked clones in matched ankylosing spondylitis synovial fluid.

The authors made TCR beta libraries by quantitative 5'-RACE with molecular barcodes. Using its own MiXCR run on the 5' RACE reads, TCRdb lists one record per CDR3 protein. The sample shows about 800,000 distinct CDR3 sequences, approximately 12% of them seen only once. On this clonotype: Its specificity is not known.

Trimming left V 7 bases short and J 0 bases short, with 7 bases between. There are 13 residues in the CDR3. This chain links TRBV12-3 or TRBV12-4 with TRBJ2-1; D is ambiguous. What was sequenced was blood, either unsorted or a sorted T cell fraction (not recorded which). The receptor's source is a male donor with ankylosing spondylitis. CDR3 in amino acids: CASKLYSYNEQFF. As DNA, the CDR3 is TGTGCCAGCAAACTTTACTCCTACAATGAGCAGTTCTTC.